Here is one T cell receptor beta chain with its context. Profiled with immunoSEQ multiplex PCR; TCRdb holds only in-frame clones, not every one. The sample carries about 2,200,000 clones, about 93% recorded once. Terminally differentiated effector memory CD45RA+ cells were excluded from the naive CD8 cells, which were CD45RO-negative and positively selected for CCR7. Germline values: CDR1 MNHEY, CDR2 SVGAGI. The CDR3 consists of 11 residues. V was clipped by 9 bases and J by 5 bases, with 11 bases between them. This specimen belongs to a study of shared clonotypes between healthy human individuals. The source is a man between 18 and 29 years old in good health. Some clones in this sample may be carry-over from other donors' samples. The V and J genes are TRBV6-5 and TRBJ2-7, with no clear D. The specimen was naive CD8+ T cells from PBMCs. The CDR3 nucleotides read TGTGCCAGTTCCAATTTGGACGAGCAGTACTTC. It is translated as CASSNLDEQYF.